Below, 13 T cell receptor beta chains from the same sample are listed, as sequenced in a study of cytomegalovirus exposure and HLA in healthy donors (dated by TCRdb to the late 2010s). Libraries came from the immunoSEQ multiplex PCR assay. A mixture of 60 forward primers for TCR Vbeta segments and 13 reverse primers for TCR Jbeta segments was used in the multiplex PCR. TCRdb holds this immuneACCESS table with in-frame rearrangements only. Some clones are missing; in checked studies, unresolved V genes explain under half, and the rest has no known cause. The sample contains around 150,000 clones, 75% to 90% of them found a single time. The leading ten clones occupy about 4.8% of the sample. The sample comprised PBMCs. The receptors derive from a young man in good health and CMV-seronegative.

The rearrangement links TRBV11-2 to TRBJ1-1; D may be TRBD1 (6 bases). V gave up 1 base and J gave up 2 bases, with 8 bases separating them. The CDR3 is made up of 14 amino acids. Looked up from germline, CDR1 is SGHAT and CDR2 is FQNNGV. CDR3: CASSLVRGNTEAFF. DNA of the CDR3: TGTGCCAGCAGCTTAGTCAGGGGAAACACTGAAGCTTTCTTT.

For this clone: Other DNA sequences in this specimen translate into the identical CDR3. This chain links TRBV4-1 with TRBJ2-7; 12 bases fit TRBD2. Germline CDR1 MGHRA, CDR2 YSYEKL. This CDR3 is built from 16 residues. J gave up 7 bases and V 2 bases, and 9 bases lay outside the gene matches. The CDR3: CASSQSLAGGLKEQYF. CDR3 sequence (DNA): TGCGCCAGCAGCCAATCACTAGCGGGAGGTTTAAAGGAGCAGTACTTC.

This chain links TRBV28 with TRBJ2-2, with unresolved D. There are 13 residues in the CDR3. Trimming took 4 bases from V and 4 from J, leaving 7 bases between them. Germline loops: CDR1 MDHEN, CDR2 SYDVKM. In DNA, the CDR3 is TGTGCCAGCAGTTACCGGAGCACCGGGGAGCTGTTTTTT. Translated, it gives CASSYRSTGELFF.

Concerning this clone: An end of the junction differs from the germline gene, which may be a read error. V and J are TRBV7-9 and TRBJ1-4, with 9 nucleotides matching TRBD1. Looked up from germline, CDR1 is SEHNR and CDR2 is FQNEAQ (reference sequence). The CDR3 has 14 residues. CDR3 nucleotides: TGTTCCAGCAGCCCCCGGACAGGGGAAGAAAAACTGTTTTTT. Translation gives CSSSPRTGEEKLFF.

The chain is built from TRBV7-2 and TRBJ1-3, with D unclear. Deletions cut 4 bases from V and 0 bases from J, with 13 bases between. Germline V gene lookup returns CDR1 SGHTA and CDR2 FQGNSA. This CDR3 comprises 16 residues. Written as DNA, the CDR3 is TGTGCCAGCAGCTCTTCTCGAGGAGTCTCTGGAAACACCATATATTTT. Its translation: CASSSSRGVSGNTIYF.

The genes are TRBV14 and TRBJ2-2; TRBD1 aligns across 8 bases. This CDR3 region has 16 residues. Germline V lookup: CDR1 SGHDN, CDR2 FVKESK. After removal of 4 bases from V and 4 bases from J, the junction contained 8 bases not matched to a gene. This CDR3 is CASSLQGARVTGELFF. CDR3 DNA: TGTGCCAGCAGCCTTCAGGGGGCGAGGGTCACCGGGGAGCTGTTTTTT.

The chain joins TRBV9 to TRBJ2-7; D gene unclear. V was shortened by 0 bases and J by 2 bases, with 9 bases between the two germline ends. The CDR3 contains 14 residues. From germline, CDR1 is SGDLS and CDR2 YYNGEE. CDR3: CASSVGGPPYEQYF. Here the CDR3 DNA reads TGTGCCAGCAGCGTAGGTGGCCCCCCCTACGAGCAGTACTTC.

This rearrangement joins TRBV5-4 to TRBJ2-7, with 7 bases fitting TRBD1. Germline lookup yields CDR1 SGHNT and CDR2 YYREEE (reference sequence). V gave up 4 bases and J gave up 0 bases; unmatched junction bases: 4. The CDR3 is 14 residues long. CDR3 sequence: CASSIGQVSYEQYF. The CDR3 region has the DNA TGTGCCAGCAGCATAGGACAGGTCTCCTACGAGCAGTACTTC.

This chain joins TRBV6-5 and TRBJ1-1; D remains unclear. This CDR3 has 15 residues. Trimming shortened V by 4 bases and J by 2 bases, and 14 bases separated the two germline ends. From germline, CDR1 is MNHEY and CDR2 SVGAGI. CDR3 protein: CASSSPGGGNTEAFF. CDR3 coding DNA: TGTGCCAGCAGTTCCCCGGGAGGAGGTAACACTGAAGCTTTCTTT.

The rearrangement uses TRBV19 and TRBJ1-2; D is unresolved. Germline V gene sequence: CDR1 LNHDA, CDR2 SQIVND (reference sequence). The CDR3 contains 16 residues. The V end lost 5 bases, the J end lost 0 bases, and 16 bases lay between the germline ends. In nucleotides, the CDR3 is TGTGCCAGTAGTCGGGATCGGTCATCGTCTAACTATGGCTACACCTTC. The encoded protein is CASSRDRSSSNYGYTF. Variable domain in full (rest from reference TRBV19 and TRBJ1-2): DGGITQSPKYLFRKEGQNVTLSCEQNLNHDAMYWYRQDPGQGLRLIYYSQIVNDFQKGDIAEGYSVSREKKESFPLTVTSAQKNPTAFYLCASSRDRSSSNYGYTFGSGTRLTVV.

The V and J genes are TRBV2 and TRBJ1-1; D possibly corresponds to TRBD1 (6 bases). Germline lookup yields CDR1 SNHLY and CDR2 FYNNEI. This CDR3 has 14 amino acids. Trimming left V 8 bases short and J 2 bases short, with 15 bases between. CDR3 in DNA: TGTGCCAGCCAAGTTCAACAGGGAAACACTGAAGCTTTCTTT. Protein: CASQVQQGNTEAFF.

The CDR3 here is CASRIAGGSYNEQFF. CDR3 DNA sequence: TGTGCCAGCAGAATAGCGGGAGGGTCCTACAATGAGCAGTTCTTC. This chain links TRBV27 with TRBJ2-1, with 11 positions matching TRBD2. This CDR3 contains 15 residues. V trimming: 6 bases; J trimming: 1 base; junction bases outside the gene matches: 2. CDR1 is MNHEY and CDR2 is SMNVEV in the germline V gene (reference sequence).

The chain combines TRBV6-5 with TRBJ2-3, with D hard to call. Per the germline V gene, CDR1 is MNHEY and CDR2 is SVGAGI. The CDR3 totals 15 residues. Trimming stripped 4 bases from V and 0 bases from J, with 11 bases between. The CDR3 sequence is CASSLGQVSTDTQYF. CDR3 coding DNA: TGTGCCAGCAGTTTGGGCCAGGTTAGCACAGATACGCAGTATTTT.